These T cell receptor beta chains were read from a single sample in a study of technical replicates of blood from a few donors. The assay was immunoSEQ multiplex PCR, and TCRdb's table has in-frame clones only and misses some. The table has about 88,000 clones, 85% to 95% seen once. Sample: T cells isolated from PBMCs. All receptors derive from a human donor in good health. CDR3s include the opening cysteine and the closing phenylalanine or tryptophan. The D gene is left open where the match is weak. For some rows the clone size is stated as once, few or many, or as a class when expanded; others skip it.

>TRBJ2-5|NA|TRBV29-1|NA
CSVTGETQYF
TGCAGCGTTACAGGCGAGACCCAGTACTTC
>TRBJ2-1|NA|TRBV4-1|TRBD1
CASSQDSLAGGVGFYNEQFF
TGCGCCAGCAGCCAAGATAGTTTGGCAGGGGGCGTCGGTTTTTACAATGAGCAGTTCTTC
>TRBJ2-2|NA|TRBV7-9|TRBD2
CASSLRTSGSQMELFF
TGTGCCAGCAGCTTAAGGACTAGCGGGAGCCAGATGGAGCTGTTTTTT
>TRBJ2-1|NA|TRBV11-2|TRBD2
CASSLARTSGRYEQFF
TGTGCCAGCAGCTTAGCACGGACTAGCGGGAGGTATGAGCAGTTCTTC
>TRBJ1-1|NA|TRBV27|NA
CASSLHSSGTNTEAFF
TGTGCCAGCAGTCTCCACTCCTCCGGGACAAATACTGAAGCTTTCTTT
>TRBJ1-1|NA|TRBV7-3|NA
CASSRSGEWTEAFF
TGTGCCAGCAGCCGATCAGGGGAATGGACTGAAGCTTTCTTT
>TRBJ2-1|NA|TRBV5-1|TRBD2
CASSPWTSGGGEQFF
TGCGCCAGCAGCCCCTGGACTAGCGGGGGAGGTGAGCAGTTCTTC
>TRBJ2-7|NA|TRBV27|TRBD1
CASRLGQGLSYEQYF
TGTGCCAGCCGGTTGGGACAGGGGCTCTCCTACGAGCAGTACTTC
>TRBJ2-2|NA|TRBV2|TRBD2
CASMSSGGTGELFF
TGTGCCAGCATGTCTAGCGGGGGTACCGGGGAGCTGTTTTTT
>TRBJ2-1|NA|TRBV6-1|NA
CASSEKRVSLNEQFF
TGTGCCAGCAGTGAGAAGCGGGTCTCGCTAAATGAGCAGTTCTTC
>TRBJ1-2|NA|TRBV19|NA
CASSIGSLTWGGMNGYTF
TGTGCCAGTAGTATAGGGTCTCTCACCTGGGGAGGAATGAATGGCTACACCTTC
>TRBJ2-7|NA|TRBV27|NA
CASSPRTRDTRIYYEQYF
TGTGCCAGCAGCCCGCGGACCCGGGACACCCGGATCTACTACGAGCAGTACTTC
>TRBJ2-7|NA|TRBV5-6|NA
CASSRRRTAIYEQYF
TGTGCCAGCAGCCGCCGCAGGACAGCTATCTACGAGCAGTACTTC
>TRBJ1-2|NA|TRBV6-1|NA
CASSDRQNFYGYTF
TGTGCCAGCAGTGATCGACAGAACTTCTATGGCTACACCTTC
>TRBJ1-6|NA|TRBV5-6|NA
CASRVGANSPLHF
TGTGCCAGCAGGGTAGGGGCCAATTCACCCCTCCACTTT
>TRBJ2-2|once|TRBV4-1|TRBD2
CASSQDERGGTGELFF
TGCGCCAGCAGCCAAGACGAGCGGGGTGGGACCGGGGAGCTGTTTTTT
>TRBJ2-7|NA|TRBV28|NA
CASRGGDQYEQYF
TGTGCCAGCAGGGGCGGGGACCAGTACGAGCAGTACTTC
>TRBJ2-1|NA|TRBV30|TRBD2
CAWSAGLALTNEQFF
TGTGCCTGGAGTGCTGGACTAGCACTAACCAATGAGCAGTTCTTC
>TRBJ2-2|NA|TRBV19|TRBD2
CASSPYRDYSTGELFF
TGTGCCAGTTCACCTTACCGGGACTACTCCACCGGGGAGCTGTTTTTT
>TRBJ1-1|few|TRBV25-1|NA
CASKQGTEAFF
TGTGCCAGCAAACAGGGAACTGAAGCTTTCTTT
>TRBJ2-3|NA|TRBV7-9|NA
CASSLADTQYF
TGTGCCAGCAGCCTCGCAGATACGCAGTATTTT
>TRBJ1-1|NA|TRBV28|NA
CASSLVRKPEAFF
TGTGCCAGCAGTTTAGTGAGGAAGCCAGAAGCTTTCTTT
>TRBJ2-7|NA|TRBV27|TRBD1
CASRVKGATYEQYF
TGTGCCAGCAGAGTGAAGGGGGCTACTTACGAGCAGTACTTC
>TRBJ1-1|NA|TRBV6-1|NA
CASSPRGNTEAFF
TGTGCCAGCAGTCCCCGCGGGAACACTGAAGCTTTCTTT
>TRBJ2-1|once|TRBV11-3|NA
CASSLHLGQSSYNEQFF
TGTGCCAGCAGCCTGCATCTGGGGCAGAGCTCCTACAATGAGCAGTTCTTC
>TRBJ2-1|NA|TRBV7-9|NA
CASSLSSSWASEQFF
TGTGCCAGCAGCTTAAGTTCGTCCTGGGCCAGTGAGCAGTTCTTC
>TRBJ1-2|NA|TRBV2|TRBD1
CASSARTGGFGYTF
TGTGCCAGCAGTGCTAGGACAGGGGGATTTGGCTACACCTTC
>TRBJ2-3|once|TRBV9|TRBD1
CASSVSGTGADTQYF
TGTGCCAGCAGCGTGTCCGGGACAGGGGCAGATACGCAGTATTTT
>TRBJ1-2|NA|TRBV4-1|TRBD1
CASNPPDRGGSSSNYGYTF
TGCGCCAGCAACCCCCCGGACAGGGGTGGTTCCTCCTCTAACTATGGCTACACCTTC
>TRBJ1-5|NA|TRBV19|TRBD1
CASSIEGTANQPQHF
TGTGCCAGTAGTATAGAGGGGACAGCTAATCAGCCCCAGCATTTT
>TRBJ2-3|NA|TRBV27|NA
CASSSRGGRTDTQYF
TGTGCCAGCAGTTCTCGCGGGGGCCGCACAGATACGCAGTATTTT
>TRBJ2-3|NA|TRBV7-3|TRBD2
CASSRGTSGATDTQYF
TGTGCCAGCAGCCGCGGGACTAGCGGGGCCACAGATACGCAGTATTTT
>TRBJ2-3|NA|TRBV28|TRBD1
CASSSGQAGDTQYF
TGTGCCAGCAGTTCCGGACAGGCGGGTGATACGCAGTATTTT
>TRBJ1-3|NA|TRBV14|NA
CASSQLGSAGNTIYF
TGTGCCAGCAGCCAGCTCGGGTCTGCTGGAAACACCATATATTTT
>TRBJ2-2|NA|TRBV5-6|TRBD2
CASSSLPSGSGTGELFF
TGTGCCAGCAGCTCACTACCTAGCGGGAGTGGGACCGGGGAGCTGTTTTTT
>TRBJ1-6|once|TRBV4-2|TRBD1
CASSQARGVPGQGAASYNSPLHF
TGTGCCAGCAGCCAAGCCCGAGGAGTTCCGGGACAGGGGGCGGCGTCCTATAATTCACCCCTCCACTTT